These 23 T cell receptor beta chains were sequenced from one sample in a study of blood T cells in healthy people across ages. For the second PCR, which ran for 7 to 11 cycles, a sample-barcoded 5' primer and a J-beta primer mix were used. TCRdb called the 5' RACE reads again in MiXCR, with one record for every CDR3 protein. Among roughly 500,000 distinct CDR3 sequences listed, 27% were seen once. The sequenced material came from blood. The receptor source for this set is a woman in her seventies in good health.

The gene calls are TRBV6-1 and TRBJ2-5; 9 bases line up with TRBD2. The J call may be in error: the DNA end matches TRBJ2-7 better. Germline V CDR1 and CDR2: MNHNS, SASEGT. The CDR3 extends over 14 amino acids. The CDR3, as DNA: TGTGCCAGCAGCCCAGCGGGGGGTACCTACGAGCAGTACTTC. As protein: CASSPAGGTYEQYF.

This clonotype showed up just once. V and J are TRBV10-3 and TRBJ2-3; D is unresolved. The CDR3 runs 15 residues. The V and J ends lost 4 bases and 0 bases respectively, with 11 bases between them. The germline V gene has CDR1 ENHRY and CDR2 SYGVKD. CDR3 region: CAISAISPSTDTQYF. CDR3 sequence (DNA): TGTGCCATCAGTGCGATCAGTCCTAGCACAGATACGCAGTATTTT.

This clonotype was seen only a few times. The chain has TRBV25-1 and TRBJ1-2; D may be TRBD1 (5 bases). Per the germline V gene, CDR1 is MGHDK and CDR2 is SYGVNS. The CDR3 consists of 11 residues. Trimming removed 5 bases from V and 7 bases from J, with 8 bases in between. In DNA form, the CDR3 reads TGTGCCAGCAGTCAGGGACTTGGCTACACCTTC. It codes for CASSQGLGYTF.

This clonotype was counted a few times. This chain joins TRBV7-2 and TRBJ2-1, with a possible D match to TRBD2 (6 bases). Trimming left V 4 bases short and J 3 bases short, with 13 bases between. This CDR3 is 15 amino acids long. The germline V gene encodes CDR1 SGHTA and CDR2 FQGNSA. The CDR3 nucleotides are TGTGCCAGCAGCTCCCTAGGAGGGAGCTACAATGAGCAGTTCTTC. The encoded protein is CASSSLGGSYNEQFF.

This chain connects TRBV12-3 or TRBV12-4 to TRBJ2-2, with D unclear. V lost 1 base and J 3 bases, leaving 9 bases between the germline ends. The length of the CDR3 is 15 residues. In nucleotides, the CDR3 is TGTGCCAGCAGTTTAGGGTATCGGGACACCGGGGAGCTGTTTTTT. Amino acids: CASSLGYRDTGELFF.

The chain employs TRBV12-3 or TRBV12-4 and TRBJ2-4; 16 nucleotides align to TRBD2. V dropped 7 bases and J dropped 9; count of bases not matched to a gene: 12. The CDR3 extends over 17 amino acids. The CDR3 spells CASTWTGLAGGPGIQYF. CDR3 nucleotides: TGTGCCAGCACCTGGACGGGACTAGCGGGGGGGCCCGGCATTCAGTACTTC.

This clonotype was detected a few times. This chain joins TRBV11-1 and TRBJ1-1, with TRBD1 as a possible D gene (6 bases). The CDR3 has 14 residues. Trimming removed 8 bases from V and 3 bases from J, with 16 bases in between. Per the germline V gene, CDR1 is SGHAT and CDR2 is FQDESV (reference sequence). This CDR3 reads CASSPGAADTEAFF. In nucleotides, the CDR3 is TGTGCCAGCTCCCCAGGGGCGGCGGACACTGAAGCTTTCTTT.

This clonotype was counted only a few times. This chain joins TRBV6-2 or TRBV6-3 and TRBJ2-3; D could derive from TRBD1 or TRBD2 (6 bases each). Trimming stripped 10 bases from V and 4 bases from J, with 15 bases between. Germline V gene lookup returns CDR1 MNHEY and CDR2 SVGEGT. CDR3 length: 13 amino acids. The CDR3 reads CATSFGGPDTQYF. In DNA form, the CDR3 reads TGTGCCACCTCCTTCGGGGGCCCAGATACGCAGTATTTT.

V is TRBV7-2 and J is TRBJ1-1; no clear D gene. Looked up from germline, CDR1 is SGHTA and CDR2 is FQGNSA. V lost 5 bases and J lost 1, with 8 bases in between. The CDR3 spans 13 residues. CDR3 region: CASSKRKNTEAFF. CDR3 nucleotides: TGTGCCAGCAGCAAACGCAAGAACACTGAAGCTTTCTTT. The full variable domain, completed using reference TRBV7-2 and TRBJ1-1, is GAGVSQSPSNKVTEKGKDVELRCDPISGHTALYWYRQSLGQGLEFLIYFQGNSAPDKSGLPSDRFSAERTGGSVSTLTIQRTQQEDSAVYLCASSKRKNTEAFFGQGTRLTVV.

The genes are TRBV21-1 and TRBJ2-6; TRBD2, the table's D call, was not compared with the DNA. TRBV21-1 is marked as a pseudogene. CDR3 length: 17 amino acids. The CDR3 sequence is CASSVQGPPSGANVLTF. The CDR3 coding sequence is TGTGCCAGCAGTGTACAGGGCCCCCCATCTGGGGCCAACGTCCTGACTTTC.

This clonotype turned up a few times. The J gene is TRBJ2-3, the V gene TRBV28; D may be TRBD2 (6 bases). The CDR3 spans 13 residues. The V end lost 3 bases, the J end lost 4 bases, and 8 bases lay between the germline ends. Germline CDR1 and CDR2: MDHEN and SYDVKM. CDR3 sequence (DNA): TGTGCCAGCAGTTTCGGAGGGCCAGATACGCAGTATTTT. This translates into CASSFGGPDTQYF.

The rearrangement joins TRBV20-1 to TRBJ2-5, with TRBD1 identical over 7 bases. TRBJ2-1 explains the end of the DNA better; the J call may be wrong. Germline-derived CDR1 and CDR2 are DFQATT and SNEGSKA (reference sequence). The CDR3 loop spans 16 amino acids. CDR3 region: CSARRTGGMIDNEQFF. CDR3 coding DNA: TGCAGTGCTAGGCGGACAGGCGGAATGATCGACAATGAGCAGTTCTTC.

The chain is built from TRBV19 and TRBJ1-1; D is undetermined. Germline CDR1 and CDR2: LNHDA and SQIVND (reference sequence). V lost 6 bases and J 6 bases, leaving 11 bases between the germline ends. This CDR3 is built from 12 residues. The CDR3 spells CASREWRAEAFF. The CDR3 DNA sequence: TGTGCCAGTAGAGAATGGAGGGCTGAAGCTTTCTTT.

This clonotype occurred a few times. The CDR3 is CASSPRTGKAFYNEQFF. CDR3 in DNA: TGTGCCAGCAGTCCCCGGACAGGGAAGGCCTTTTACAATGAGCAGTTCTTC. The rearrangement joins TRBV6-2 or TRBV6-3 to TRBJ2-1; TRBD1 agrees at 8 bases. V shed 5 bases and J 4 bases; nucleotides not matched to a gene: 13. The germline gives CDR1 MNHEY, CDR2 SVGEGT. The CDR3 has 17 residues.

This chain joins TRBV11-2 and TRBJ2-7; 8 bases map to TRBD2. CDR1 and CDR2 from the germline V gene are SGHAT and FQNNGV. CDR3 length: 14 residues. V trimming: 4 bases; J trimming: 7 bases; junction bases outside the gene matches: 9. CDR3 in amino acids: CASSYLSGAGEQYF. In DNA form, the CDR3 reads TGTGCCAGCAGCTATCTTAGCGGGGCAGGGGAGCAGTACTTC.

The chain recombines TRBV28 with TRBJ1-5, with 10 positions matching TRBD1. The ends lost 1 base at V and 0 bases at J; junction bases unmatched: 15. The CDR3 loop spans 21 amino acids. CDR1 MDHEN and CDR2 SYDVKM come from the germline V gene. CDR3 DNA: TGTGCCAGCAGTTTATACTCAGACCCGGGACAGGGGCATTATAGCAATCAGCCCCAGCATTTT. This codes for CASSLYSDPGQGHYSNQPQHF. Based on the CDR3 plus reference TRBV28 and TRBJ1-5, the full variable domain is DVKVTQSSRYLVKRTGEKVFLECVQDMDHENMFWYRQDPGLGLRLIYFSYDVKMKEKGDIPEGYSVSREKKERFSLILESASTNQTSMYLCASSLYSDPGQGHYSNQPQHFGDGTRLSIL.

This sequence joins TRBV20-1 and TRBJ1-3; a possible D gene is TRBD1 (5 bases). CDR3 length: 12 residues. Per the germline V gene, CDR1 is DFQATT and CDR2 is SNEGSKA (reference sequence). V was trimmed by 6 bases and J by 8 bases, leaving 14 bases between them. The CDR3 nucleotides are TGCAGTGCCAGGGTTCATGCAGACACCATATATTTT. Translated, it gives CSARVHADTIYF.

This clonotype has just a few counts. This chain connects TRBV5-5 to TRBJ2-1, with a weak D call TRBD2 (5 bases). CDR1 is SGHKS, CDR2 YYEKEE, per germline (reference sequence). The CDR3 totals 13 residues. Between the trimmed V and J ends, which lost 1 base and 5 bases, there was a span of 7 bases. This CDR3 reads CASSLMGDNEQFF. In DNA form, the CDR3 reads TGTGCCAGCAGCTTGATGGGAGACAATGAGCAGTTCTTC.

This clonotype came up a few times. J is TRBJ2-7 and V is TRBV6-2 or TRBV6-3; D is undetermined. Germline CDR1 and CDR2: MNHEY and SVGEGT. CDR3 length: 13 amino acids. Trimming left V 10 bases short and J 1 base short, with 14 bases between. The CDR3 reads CATRNPHSYEQYF. The CDR3 nucleotides are TGTGCCACCCGCAACCCTCATTCCTACGAGCAGTACTTC.

The chain uses TRBV15 and TRBJ2-5; the D gene is possibly TRBD1 (6 bases). The CDR3 loop spans 14 amino acids. Trimming removed 2 bases at V and 3 bases at J, with 10 bases between. Germline-derived CDR1 and CDR2 are LNHNV and YYDKDF (reference sequence). The CDR3 sequence: CATSRQGPEETQYF. CDR3 bases: TGTGCCACCAGCAGACAGGGGCCAGAAGAGACCCAGTACTTC. Variable domain in full (rest from reference TRBV15 and TRBJ2-5): DAMVIQNPRYQVTQFGKPVTLSCSQTLNHNVMYWYQQKSSQAPKLLFHYYDKDFNNEADTPDNFQSRRPNTSFCFLDIRSPGLGDTAMYLCATSRQGPEETQYFGPGTRLLVL.

A single count supports this clonotype. Relative to the germline gene, one junction end is altered; a read error may explain this. This chain joins TRBV20-1 and TRBJ2-7; 7 bases match TRBD1. The germline V gene has CDR1 DFQATT and CDR2 SNEGSKA (reference sequence). This CDR3 region has 13 residues. CDR3 in DNA: TGCAGTGCTAGAGGACAGGGTTCGGGCGAGCAGCACTTC. Amino acids: CSARGQGSGEQHF.

The chain joins TRBV20-1 to TRBJ2-1; tentatively, D is TRBD2 (7 bases). The V gene lost 0 bases and the J gene lost 7 bases, with 16 bases spanning the gap. This CDR3 contains 15 residues. Per the germline V gene, CDR1 is DFQATT and CDR2 is SNEGSKA (reference sequence). Written as DNA, the CDR3 is TGCAGTGCTAGAGATCCCGGGGGGCAGGTGAATGAGCAGTTCTTC. It translates to CSARDPGGQVNEQFF.

V gene TRBV9 combines with J gene TRBJ2-7; 9 nucleotides match TRBD2. The CDR3 contains 16 residues. The V gene end was trimmed by 0 bases and the J gene end by 0 bases; junction bases not matched to a gene: 4. Germline loops: CDR1 SGDLS, CDR2 YYNGEE. CDR3 region: CASSVASGTSSYEQYF. CDR3 in DNA: TGTGCCAGCAGCGTAGCTAGCGGGACATCCTCCTACGAGCAGTACTTC. Full variable domain (missing parts from reference TRBV9 and TRBJ2-7): DSGVTQTPKHLITATGQRVTLRCSPRSGDLSVYWYQQSLDQGLQFLIQYYNGEERAKGNILERFSAQQFPDLHSELNLSSLELGDSALYFCASSVASGTSSYEQYFGPGTRLTVT.